This is a list of T cell receptor beta chains from one sample in a study of Ad26.COV2.S vaccination and SARS-CoV-2 variants. The data were produced by immunoSEQ multiplex PCR, yet TCRdb's version contains in-frame clones alone and is incomplete. Here the sample spans 450,000 to 550,000 clones, about 91% being singletons. The specimen comprised peripheral blood, sampled in a trial of Ad26.COV2.S vaccine versus placebo. The origin of the receptors is a person aged 18-60 years who received the Ad26.COV2.S COVID-19 vaccine or a placebo. Both conserved end residues are part of each CDR3. The order of the fields is D gene, J gene, V gene, clone size, CDR3 protein, CDR3 DNA. A D gene is named only where the DNA matches it firmly. Size is stated for part of the rows, as once, few or many counts, or as a class when the clone is expanded.

NA | TRBJ2-7 | TRBV7-2 | NA | CASSSDRYEQYF | TGTGCCAGCAGCTCGGACAGATACGAGCAGTACTTC
NA | TRBJ2-7 | TRBV5-5 | few | CASSLERFYEQYF | TGTGCCAGCAGCTTGGAACGGTTCTACGAGCAGTACTTC
TRBD1 | TRBJ2-1 | TRBV12-3/TRBV12-4 | NA | CASSARQGEQFF | TGTGCCAGCAGCGCGAGACAGGGGGAGCAGTTCTTC
TRBD1 | TRBJ2-2 | TRBV3-1/TRBV3-2 | NA | CASSRNPSPGQGLLGSGELFF | TGTGCCAGCAGCCGCAATCCCAGTCCGGGACAGGGCTTACTAGGGAGCGGGGAGCTGTTTTTT
TRBD2 | TRBJ2-7 | TRBV28 | once | CASSVFRGGYEQYF | TGTGCCAGCAGTGTTTTTCGGGGGGGCTACGAGCAGTACTTC
NA | TRBJ2-5 | TRBV4-2 | NA | CASSQDSRKETQYF | TGTGCCAGCAGCCAAGATTCTAGGAAAGAGACCCAGTACTTC
NA | TRBJ1-6 | TRBV27 | NA | CASSLSDSRFNSPLHF | TGTGCCAGCAGTTTATCGGATTCACGGTTTAATTCACCCCTCCACTTT
TRBD2 | TRBJ2-3 | TRBV24-1 | NA | CATSDPPSGGSTDTQYF | TGTGCCACCAGTGATCCCCCTAGCGGGGGGAGCACAGATACGCAGTATTTT
NA | TRBJ1-1 | TRBV4-3 | once | CASSQDRTENTEAFF | TGCGCCAGCAGCCAAGATAGGACAGAGAACACTGAAGCTTTCTTT
TRBD1 | TRBJ1-1 | TRBV7-8 | once | CASSLDRDREDTEAFF | TGTGCCAGCAGCTTGGATCGCGACAGGGAGGACACTGAAGCTTTCTTT
TRBD2 | TRBJ2-7 | TRBV4-2 | NA | CASSQEGLWTSSDEQYF | TGTGCCAGCAGCCAAGAAGGCCTTTGGACTAGTTCGGACGAGCAGTACTTC
NA | TRBJ2-1 | TRBV6-2/TRBV6-3 | NA | CASSLERTEQFF | TGTGCCAGCAGTCTAGAGAGGACTGAGCAGTTCTTC
NA | TRBJ2-5 | TRBV20-1 | NA | CIVVEQETQYF | TGCATCGTCGTAGAGCAAGAGACCCAGTACTTC
NA | TRBJ2-3 | TRBV19 | NA | CASSMGGGSTDTQYF | TGTGCCAGTAGTATGGGCGGGGGCTCCACAGATACGCAGTATTTT
NA | TRBJ2-3 | TRBV7-2 | NA | CASSSRGATDTQYF | TGTGCCAGCAGCTCCCGTGGGGCCACAGATACGCAGTATTTT
TRBD2 | TRBJ2-1 | TRBV29-1 | NA | CSVAGRLMADEQFF | TGCAGCGTCGCCGGGAGGTTGATGGCCGATGAGCAGTTCTTC
NA | TRBJ1-6 | TRBV2 | few | CAIGGGNSPLHF | TGTGCTATCGGGGGGGGAAACTCACCCCTCCACTTT
TRBD2 | TRBJ2-1 | TRBV5-1 | NA | CASSLGTSGGYNEQFF | TGCGCCAGCAGCTTGGGGACTAGCGGAGGGTACAATGAGCAGTTCTTC
NA | TRBJ1-4 | TRBV4-3 | NA | CASSRGEFNEKLFF | TGCGCCAGCAGCCGTGGGGAATTTAATGAAAAACTGTTTTTT
NA | TRBJ1-4 | TRBV6-1 | NA | CASSEPGTGEKLFF | TGTGCCAGCAGTGAACCCGGGACGGGTGAAAAACTGTTTTTT
NA | TRBJ2-3 | TRBV5-8 | NA | CASSLGLYTDTQYF | TGTGCCAGCAGCTTGGGACTGTACACAGATACGCAGTATTTT
TRBD1 | TRBJ2-3 | TRBV5-4 | once | CASSPSGTAVDTQYF | TGTGCCAGCAGCCCCTCCGGGACAGCTGTAGATACGCAGTATTTT
TRBD2 | TRBJ2-4 | TRBV30 | NA | CAWSVRAGADIQYF | TGTGCCTGGAGTGTACGGGCGGGAGCGGACATTCAGTACTTC
NA | TRBJ2-5 | TRBV5-1 | NA | CASSLGGDSVETQYF | TGCGCCAGCAGCCTGGGTGGGGATTCAGTAGAGACCCAGTACTTC
NA | TRBJ2-1 | TRBV6-5 | NA | CASSTVGTAVHEQFF | TGTGCCAGCAGCACGGTAGGGACTGCGGTCCATGAGCAGTTCTTC
NA | TRBJ2-3 | TRBV13 | NA | CASSLPYSTDTQYF | TGTGCCAGCAGCTTGCCCTATAGCACAGATACGCAGTATTTT
NA | TRBJ1-3 | TRBV9 | NA | CASSVGGGQGLSGNTIYF | TGTGCCAGCAGCGTAGGTGGGGGCCAGGGCCTCTCTGGAAACACCATATATTTT
NA | TRBJ2-3 | TRBV3-1/TRBV3-2 | NA | CASSPDWTSDTQYF | TGTGCCAGCAGCCCCGACTGGACGTCGGATACGCAGTATTTT
NA | TRBJ1-3 | TRBV5-6 | NA | CASRRGLGGNTIYF | TGTGCCAGCAGACGGGGATTGGGTGGAAACACCATATATTTT
NA | TRBJ1-5 | TRBV7-2 | NA | CASSLRGGNQPQHF | TGTGCCAGCAGCTTACGTGGGGGCAATCAGCCCCAGCATTTT
NA | TRBJ2-2 | TRBV19 | NA | CASRWVQSGELFF | TGTGCCAGTAGGTGGGTTCAGTCCGGGGAGCTGTTTTTT
NA | TRBJ2-6 | TRBV7-2 | NA | CASSLDFVVGANVLTF | TGTGCCAGCAGCTTAGACTTTGTAGTGGGGGCCAACGTCCTGACTTTC
NA | TRBJ1-1 | TRBV3-1/TRBV3-2 | NA | CASSVMENTEAFF | TGTGCCAGCAGCGTCATGGAGAACACTGAAGCTTTCTTT
NA | TRBJ1-2 | TRBV6-5 | NA | CASGPSAGGYTF | TGTGCCAGTGGGCCCTCCGCAGGGGGCTACACCTTC
NA | TRBJ1-5 | TRBV2 | once | CASSDRTGNQPQHF | TGTGCCAGCAGTGATAGGACAGGCAATCAGCCCCAGCATTTT
NA | TRBJ1-4 | TRBV9 | NA | CASSSTGIWGEKLFF | TGTGCCAGCAGCTCCACAGGGATATGGGGTGAAAAACTGTTTTTT
NA | TRBJ1-6 | TRBV2 | NA | CASSELPGYLEGSPLHF | TGTGCCAGCAGTGAGCTACCCGGGTACCTCGAGGGATCACCCCTCCACTTT
TRBD2 | TRBJ2-1 | TRBV6-5 | NA | CASKFGLAGDEQFF | TGTGCCAGCAAATTCGGACTAGCGGGAGATGAGCAGTTCTTC
NA | TRBJ2-5 | TRBV6-5 | NA | CASRPLGHLQETQYF | TGTGCCAGCAGACCCCTCGGACACCTCCAAGAGACCCAGTACTTC
TRBD1 | TRBJ2-1 | TRBV5-1 | NA | CASSLNRGLYNEQFF | TGCGCCAGCAGCCTAAACAGGGGGCTTTACAATGAGCAGTTCTTC
TRBD2 | TRBJ2-7 | TRBV19 | NA | CASKGGRGSAYEQYF | TGTGCCAGCAAGGGAGGGCGGGGTTCGGCGTACGAGCAGTACTTC
TRBD1 | TRBJ1-4 | TRBV7-6 | NA | CASSVGQGGEKLFF | TGTGCCAGCAGCGTCGGACAGGGCGGTGAAAAACTGTTTTTT
NA | TRBJ1-1 | TRBV7-8 | NA | CASSLAPHSYSNTEAFF | TGTGCCAGCAGCTTAGCGCCGCACAGCTACTCGAACACTGAAGCTTTCTTT
NA | TRBJ2-3 | TRBV19 | once | CASNKGYTDTQYF | TGTGCCAGTAACAAGGGGTACACAGATACGCAGTATTTT
NA | TRBJ2-2 | TRBV5-1 | NA | CASSLGGNTGELFF | TGCGCCAGCAGCCTGGGGGGGAACACCGGGGAGCTGTTTTTT
NA | TRBJ2-7 | TRBV21-1 | NA | CASSIQAGGPYEQYF | TGTGCCAGCAGCATCCAGGCAGGGGGGCCCTACGAGCAGTACTTC
TRBD1 | TRBJ1-2 | TRBV5-6 | NA | CASKRTGSGYGYTF | TGTGCCAGCAAACGGACAGGGTCCGGCTATGGCTACACCTTC
TRBD1 | TRBJ2-3 | TRBV19 | NA | CATSTGRTDTQYF | TGTGCCACATCGACAGGGCGCACAGATACGCAGTATTTT
NA | TRBJ1-3 | TRBV18 | NA | CASSPPSHRGNTIYF | TGTGCCAGCTCACCACCGTCCCATAGGGGAAACACCATATATTTT
TRBD1 | TRBJ1-5 | TRBV20-1 | NA | CSASQGDQPQHF | TGCAGTGCTAGTCAGGGGGATCAGCCCCAGCATTTT
TRBD1 | TRBJ1-4 | TRBV3-1/TRBV3-2 | NA | CASSRQGVANEKLFF | TGTGCCAGCAGCAGACAGGGGGTGGCTAATGAAAAACTGTTTTTT